A selection of T cell receptor beta chains follows, all from one sample in a study of cytomegalovirus exposure and HLA in healthy donors. Profiling relied on immunoSEQ multiplex PCR, and the TCRdb table lists in-frame clones only, not all of them. The table lists over 50,000 clones, roughly 90% of them singletons. The specimen was PBMCs. These receptors were obtained from a man aged 25 to 40 in good health and CMV-seropositive. The CDR3 runs from the conserved cysteine through the conserved F or W. The D gene is left open where the match is weak. Only some rows state a clone size, as once, few, many or a class for expanded clones.

j_call clone_size v_call d_call cdr3_nt cdr3_aa
TRBJ2-7 NA TRBV6-5 TRBD2 TGTGCCAGCAGTTACAGCCCTAGCGGGAGCTACGAGCAGTACTTC CASSYSPSGSYEQYF
TRBJ2-3 NA TRBV19 TRBD2 TGTGCCAGTAGTATGGACGGGAGGGAAGGAGATACGCAGTATTTT CASSMDGREGDTQYF
TRBJ1-2 NA TRBV18 TRBD1 TGTGCCAGCTCTCGACAGGGAGGCTACACCTTC CASSRQGGYTF
TRBJ1-5 once TRBV30 TRBD1 TGTGCCTGGAGTGTAGGGACCGGGACAGGGGGCCAGCCCCAGCATTTT CAWSVGTGTGGQPQHF
TRBJ1-2 NA TRBV18 NA TGTGCCAGCTCACCCCTCCCATCTTTATCGAGAGATTCCTACTATGGCTACACCTTC CASSPLPSLSRDSYYGYTF
TRBJ2-2 NA TRBV19 TRBD1 TGTGCCAGTAGTATAGCACAGGGGGCGTCCGGGGAGCTGTTTTTT CASSIAQGASGELFF
TRBJ2-7 NA TRBV10-3 NA TGTGCCATCAGTGAGTCGGGAGACTACGAGCAGTACTTC CAISESGDYEQYF
TRBJ1-6 NA TRBV19 TRBD1 TGTGCCAGTAGTCTACAGGGGGCGTATTCACCCCTCCACTTT CASSLQGAYSPLHF
TRBJ1-4 NA TRBV21-1 NA TGTGCCAGCAGCAAAAAAGCGCGATCCGGGACAGGGGAGTTAACTAATGAAAAACTGTTTTTT CASSKKARSGTGELTNEKLFF
TRBJ2-5 NA TRBV7-8 NA TGTGCCAGCAGCCCAGGGACACGACAAGAGACCCAGTACTTC CASSPGTRQETQYF
TRBJ1-1 once TRBV7-2 NA TGTGCCAGCAGCTTATTCCCCTCGAACACTGAAGCTTTCTTT CASSLFPSNTEAFF
TRBJ1-2 NA TRBV7-9 NA TGTGCCAGCAGCTTAGTCGACAGTTCTAACTATGGCTACACCTTC CASSLVDSSNYGYTF
TRBJ1-6 NA TRBV5-8 NA TGTGCCAGCAGCTTGACCCGGACACGGAATTCACCCCTCCACTTT CASSLTRTRNSPLHF
TRBJ1-1 once TRBV2 TRBD1 TGTGCCAGCAGCCGGGACAGGGCTCCGGGCCCTGAAGCTTTCTTT CASSRDRAPGPEAFF
TRBJ2-7 NA TRBV11-3 TRBD2 TGTGCCAGCAGCCCAGGGGCTAGCGGGACCTACGAGCAGTACTTC CASSPGASGTYEQYF
TRBJ1-2 NA TRBV15 TRBD1 TGTGCCACCAGCAGAGTGGGACAGCTAAACTATGGCTACACCTTC CATSRVGQLNYGYTF
TRBJ1-5 NA TRBV19 TRBD1 TGTGCCAGTAGCCTGGACAGGGCTCAGCCCCAGCATTTT CASSLDRAQPQHF
TRBJ2-7 NA TRBV10-3 TRBD2 TGTGCCATCAGTGACTCGACCGGACTAGCTCTCGAGCAGTACTTC CAISDSTGLALEQYF
TRBJ2-1 once TRBV19 NA TGTGCCAGTAGTTTCGGGTACAATGAGCAGTTCTTC CASSFGYNEQFF
TRBJ1-1 few TRBV18 NA TGTGCCAGCTCACCAGAGACCAGGGGCACTGAAGCTTTCTTT CASSPETRGTEAFF
TRBJ1-5 NA TRBV4-1 NA TGCGCCAGCAGCCGAGGCCCCCAGACCAGGGCCAGCAATCAGCCCCAGCATTTT CASSRGPQTRASNQPQHF
TRBJ2-1 NA TRBV7-2 NA TGTGCCAGCAGCTTAAACAGGGTTAATGAGCAGTTCTTC CASSLNRVNEQFF
TRBJ2-1 NA TRBV7-2 TRBD2 TGTGCCAGCAGCTTAGTACCTCTTGGCGGGAGTGCGGAAAATGAGCAGTTCTTC CASSLVPLGGSAENEQFF
TRBJ2-2 NA TRBV27 NA TGTGCCAGCAGTCGATGGACAGCGAACACCGGGGAGCTGTTTTTT CASSRWTANTGELFF
TRBJ1-5 NA TRBV7-3 NA TGTGCCAGCAGCTTATCGGTGGGAGGCAATCAGCCCCAGCATTTT CASSLSVGGNQPQHF
TRBJ2-7 NA TRBV7-9 NA TGTGCCAGCAGCCCGCGGGACAGAGCCTACGAGCAGTACTTC CASSPRDRAYEQYF
TRBJ2-7 NA TRBV7-3 NA TGTGCCAGCAGCTTGGGCCCCTCCTACGAGCAGTACTTC CASSLGPSYEQYF
TRBJ1-2 NA TRBV30 TRBD1 TGTGCCGGGGCACAGGGGGCTAAGGGCTACACCTTC CAGAQGAKGYTF
TRBJ2-5 NA TRBV28 NA TGTGCCAGCAGTTTGATTGCGGCCTACGAGACCCAGTACTTC CASSLIAAYETQYF
TRBJ2-6 few TRBV6-1 TRBD2 TGTGCCAGCAGTGAGGGGGGGGCTGGGGCCAACGTCCTGACTTTC CASSEGGAGANVLTF
TRBJ1-1 once TRBV4-1 NA TGCGCCAGCAGCCAAGATCCAGATTACACTGAAGCTTTCTTT CASSQDPDYTEAFF
TRBJ1-5 NA TRBV5-6 TRBD1 TGTGCCAGCAGCCGCCGGGCCACCCGGGACAGCGGACAGCCCCAGCATTTT CASSRRATRDSGQPQHF
TRBJ1-1 NA TRBV4-3 NA TGCGCCAGCAGCCAAGATCGAGGGAGCCTAGAAGCTTTCTTT CASSQDRGSLEAFF
TRBJ1-1 few TRBV4-2 NA TGTGCCAGCAGCCACCCTACAGTGAACACTGAAGCTTTCTTT CASSHPTVNTEAFF
TRBJ2-2 NA TRBV27 TRBD1 TGTGCCAGCACCCTTGGACAGGGAGAGGCCGGGGAGCTGTTTTTT CASTLGQGEAGELFF
TRBJ2-3 NA TRBV6-5 NA TGTGCCAGCAGGGAGGGGACCACAGATACGCAGTATTTT CASREGTTDTQYF
TRBJ2-5 NA TRBV7-9 TRBD1 TGTGCCAGCAGCCTCCAGTTCGAGACAGGGACCCAAGAGACCCAGTACTTC CASSLQFETGTQETQYF
TRBJ2-7 NA TRBV19 NA TGTGCCAGTAGTCTCCAGGGAAACCCCCCCTACGAGCAGTACTTC CASSLQGNPPYEQYF
TRBJ2-6 few TRBV5-6 TRBD1 TGTGCCAGCAGCTTGGAGGGGGCGGCAGGGGCCAACGTCCTGACTTTC CASSLEGAAGANVLTF
TRBJ2-1 NA TRBV7-9 NA TGTGCCAGCAGCTTGGGGAGCCTGAGGAATGAGCAGTTCTTC CASSLGSLRNEQFF
TRBJ1-2 NA TRBV28 NA TGTGCCAGCAGTTCCGGCGGAACCTATGGCTACACCTTC CASSSGGTYGYTF
TRBJ1-1 few TRBV29-1 NA TGCAGCGTTGACCCGGAGATGAACACTGAAGCTTTCTTT CSVDPEMNTEAFF
TRBJ2-7 NA TRBV28 TRBD1 TGTGCCAGCAGTTTGATGGGACAGGGGGTGGAGCAGTACTTC CASSLMGQGVEQYF
TRBJ2-3 few TRBV30 TRBD2 TGTGCCTGGAGGGCGGGCGGGGGGCAGTATTTT CAWRAGGGQYF
TRBJ1-2 NA TRBV11-2 NA TGTGCCAGCAGCTTAGCACCCCTTACGGGTTCTAACTATGGCTACACCTTC CASSLAPLTGSNYGYTF
TRBJ2-1 once TRBV30 TRBD2 TGTGCCTCTTCCGGGACTAGCGGGAGCTACAATGAGCAGTTCTTC CASSGTSGSYNEQFF
TRBJ1-4 NA TRBV28 NA TGTGCCAGCAGTTCCTACAGGGAAGTTATCGGAAAACTGTTTTTT CASSSYREVIGKLFF
TRBJ1-2 NA TRBV13 TRBD1 TGTGCCAGCAGCCCTCAGAACAGGGGCTATGGCTACACCTTC CASSPQNRGYGYTF
TRBJ2-1 NA TRBV11-1 TRBD1 TGTGCCAGCGGACAGGGGCAGAATTACAATGAGCAGTTCTTC CASGQGQNYNEQFF
TRBJ2-5 NA TRBV7-2 NA TGTGCCAGCAGCCCACGGGTCGGGGTGGGGAGAGAGACCCAGTACTTC CASSPRVGVGRETQYF
TRBJ1-2 NA TRBV30 NA TGTGCCTGGAGCCTACAGATAAACTATGGCTACACCTTC CAWSLQINYGYTF
TRBJ1-2 NA TRBV5-5 TRBD1 TGTGCCAGCAGCAGGGACAGGGGAGGCTATGGCTACACCTTC CASSRDRGGYGYTF
TRBJ2-1 NA TRBV11-2 NA TGTGCCAGCAGCTTGGAGCCTAACCCCTACAATGAGCAGTTCTTC CASSLEPNPYNEQFF
TRBJ2-5 NA TRBV25-1 NA TGTGCCAGCAGAGGGGGGGCCTCCCCGTGGGAGACCCAGTACTTC CASRGGASPWETQYF
TRBJ2-3 NA TRBV2 NA TGTGCCAGCAGTGATAACCGGGAGAATCCCACAGATACGCAGTATTTT CASSDNRENPTDTQYF